Below, 16 T cell receptor beta chains from the same sample are listed, as sequenced in a study of cytomegalovirus exposure and HLA in healthy donors. The method was immunoSEQ multiplex PCR; TCRdb's version includes in-frame clones alone and lacks a portion of them. The sample consists of under 250,000 clones, roughly 90% of them appearing once. The sequencing sample was made of PBMCs. These receptors all come from a young man in good health and CMV-seropositive.

This clone was seen a handful of times. The rearrangement links TRBV6-4 to TRBJ2-3; TRBD2 matches at 11 bases. The CDR3 has 14 residues. With 3 bases clipped from V and 4 bases from J, the junction kept 0 bases outside the gene matches. Germline CDR1 reads MRHNA; CDR2 reads SNTAGT. In DNA, the CDR3 is TGTGCCAGCAGTGAACTAGCGGGAGCAGATACGCAGTATTTT. It encodes CASSELAGADTQYF.

The rearrangement uses TRBV7-8 and TRBJ1-2; D is possibly TRBD1 (5 bases). The CDR3 is made up of 12 amino acids. The V end was cut by 2 bases, the J end by 7 bases, with 8 bases between. Germline values: CDR1 SGHVS, CDR2 FQNEAQ. The CDR3 DNA reads as TGTGCCAGCAGCTTACAGGGATCTGGCTACACCTTC. It is translated as CASSLQGSGYTF.

The chain recombines TRBV9 with TRBJ2-3; D may be TRBD1 (5 bases). The germline V gene encodes CDR1 SGDLS and CDR2 YYNGEE. The CDR3 length is 15 residues. V was shortened by 0 bases and J by 6 bases, with 14 bases between the two germline ends. The CDR3 DNA is TGTGCCAGCAGCGTAGGGGGTAGGGGTGTTGATACGCAGTATTTT. As protein: CASSVGGRGVDTQYF.

V usage is TRBV27 and J usage is TRBJ2-7; D gene unclear. CDR3 length: 13 residues. The germline CDR1 and CDR2 sequences are MNHEY and SMNVEV (reference sequence). Trimming took off 10 bases at V and 9 bases at J, with 22 bases between the two ends. CDR3 in DNA: TGTGCCACCTCAGACTCGCCAGGCTGGGGGCAGTACTTC. Translating gives CATSDSPGWGQYF.

The V and J genes are TRBV4-1 and TRBJ1-3; TRBD1 aligns across 7 bases. CDR1 and CDR2 from the germline V gene are MGHRA and YSYEKL. The CDR3 consists of 15 residues. Trimming took 1 base from V and 8 from J; bases not matched to a gene: 8. The CDR3 spells CASSQGGQSRDTIYF. The DNA for the CDR3 is TGCGCCAGCAGCCAAGGGGGACAGTCGCGAGACACCATATATTTT.

The chain uses TRBV6-1 and TRBJ2-2, with 9 bases matching TRBD1. The CDR3 length is 15 residues. The ends lost 7 bases at V and 5 bases at J; junction bases unmatched: 8. Germline V lookup: CDR1 MNHNS, CDR2 SASEGT. In DNA form, the CDR3 reads TGTGCCAGCAAGGCCCGGGACAGGGCGACCGGGGAGCTGTTTTTT. This translates into CASKARDRATGELFF.

This chain uses TRBV6-1 with TRBJ1-2, with D unclear. CDR3 length equals 15 residues. Trimming removed 8 bases at V and 0 bases at J, with 16 bases between. CDR1 and CDR2 from the germline V gene are MNHNS and SASEGT. The CDR3 DNA is TGTGCCAGCGAAGTGGTCCGGACCTCTAACTATGGCTACACCTTC. Encoded protein: CASEVVRTSNYGYTF.

This chain links TRBV7-7 with TRBJ2-5, with TRBD2 matching over 14 bases. This CDR3 contains 16 residues. Trimming at V came to 4 bases and at J to 5 bases, leaving 6 bases not matched to a gene. The germline V gene encodes CDR1 SSHAT and CDR2 FNYEAQ (reference sequence). The DNA of the CDR3 is TGTGCCAGCAGCTCCGGGACTAGCGGGAGAGCGGAGACCCAGTACTTC. Translated: CASSSGTSGRAETQYF.

The gene calls are TRBV11-2 and TRBJ2-5; 9 bases are shared with TRBD2. CDR1 is SGHAT and CDR2 is FQNNGV in the germline V gene. V lost 5 bases to trimming and J lost 4 bases; unmatched junction nucleotides: 11. The CDR3 is 16 amino acids. CDR3 DNA sequence: TGTGCCAGCAGCCCGGGCGGGGGGGCTCGTAGAGAGACCCAGTACTTC. Translating it yields CASSPGGGARRETQYF.

The chain uses TRBV7-9 and TRBJ2-7; D not certain. V lost 1 base and J 0 bases, leaving 10 bases between the germline ends. CDR3 size: 15 residues. Germline V gives CDR1 SEHNR, CDR2 FQNEAQ (reference sequence). The CDR3 reads CASSLDVTSSYEQYF. The DNA of the CDR3 is TGTGCCAGCAGCTTAGACGTGACGAGCTCCTACGAGCAGTACTTC.

This rearrangement joins TRBV7-3 to TRBJ2-7; 10 bases are shared with TRBD1. Germline-derived CDR1 and CDR2 are SGHTA and FQGTGA. The CDR3 length is 16 residues. With 5 bases clipped from V and 6 bases from J, the junction kept 13 bases outside the gene matches. CDR3 amino acids: CASSPKTGGILGEQYF. The DNA for the CDR3 is TGTGCCAGCAGCCCAAAGACAGGGGGCATTTTAGGCGAGCAGTACTTC.

This clone was detected once. V and J are TRBV5-1 and TRBJ2-3; D may match TRBD1 or TRBD2 (6 bases each). CDR1 is SGHRS and CDR2 is YFSETQ in the germline V gene. This CDR3 is 17 amino acids long. Trimming took off 5 bases at V and 0 bases at J, with 19 bases between the two ends. The CDR3 DNA reads as TGCGCCAGCAGTGCCCCCGAGGGGGGCCGGAGCACAGATACGCAGTATTTT. Its translation is CASSAPEGGRSTDTQYF.

This chain uses TRBV30 with TRBJ1-5; 9 bases agree with TRBD1. The length of the CDR3 is 14 residues. Germline CDR1 and CDR2: GTSNPN and SVGIG (reference sequence). The junction had 8 bases not matched to a gene; V was cut back by 5 bases and J by 6 bases. CDR3 DNA: TGTGCCTGGGGGACAGGGCTTCAATTTCAGCCCCAGCATTTT. This codes for CAWGTGLQFQPQHF.

The chain carries TRBV7-2 and TRBJ2-7; no clear D gene. The CDR3 is 13 residues long. Germline V CDR1 and CDR2: SGHTA, FQGNSA. Trimming stripped 2 bases from V and 7 bases from J, with 12 bases between. The CDR3 loop is CASSLQPPAEQYF. The CDR3 DNA follows: TGTGCCAGCAGCTTACAACCACCCGCGGAGCAGTACTTC. Supplemented by reference TRBV7-2 and TRBJ2-7, the full variable domain reads GAGVSQSPSNKVTEKGKDVELRCDPISGHTALYWYRQSLGQGLEFLIYFQGNSAPDKSGLPSDRFSAERTGGSVSTLTIQRTQQEDSAVYLCASSLQPPAEQYFGPGTRLTVT.

This clone came up a few times. The genes are TRBV6-6 and TRBJ2-2, with 7 bases identical to TRBD2. Germline V gives CDR1 MNHNY, CDR2 SVGAGI (reference sequence). The CDR3 is 15 amino acids. After removal of 4 bases from V and 2 bases from J, the junction contained 4 bases not matched to a gene. CDR3 amino acids: CASSWLAVNTGELFF. DNA of the CDR3: TGTGCCAGCAGTTGGCTAGCGGTTAACACCGGGGAGCTGTTTTTT.

The V call is TRBV29-1, the J call TRBJ2-1; the D call may be TRBD1 or TRBD2 (6 bases each). Germline CDR1 reads SQVTM; CDR2 reads ANQGSEA. This CDR3 comprises 15 residues. The V end was cut by 3 bases, the J end by 3 bases, with 15 bases between. As DNA, the CDR3 is TGCAGCGTTGAGGGGGGCCCCCACCTCTACAATGAGCAGTTCTTC. This encodes CSVEGGPHLYNEQFF.